Below, one T cell receptor beta chain is given with its context. Its matching antigen is unknown. TCRdb fed the reads into MiXCR, producing one record per CDR3 protein. This sample has 7,500 to 9,500 distinct CDR3 sequences, with roughly 50% found just once. V trimming: 6 bases; J trimming: 3 bases; junction bases outside the gene matches: 2. The CDR3 runs to 13 residues. Germline-derived CDR1 and CDR2 are KGHDR and SFDVKD. The sample originates from a study of T cell repertoires in cytomegalovirus infection. Study-wide background: From public TCR beta signatures came an indication of both CMV infection and matching HLA type. Overall study findings and caveats: Totalled public TCR beta family frequency picked out people who carried CMV plus the relevant HLA. Across the ex vivo response, the dominant clonotypes were HLA-C-restricted CMV-specific TCR beta clonotypes.

Material for sequencing was PBMCs, sequenced either directly or after in vitro stimulation (not recorded which). The chain couples TRBV24-1 to TRBJ2-3, with 7 bases matching TRBD2. This receptor was obtained from a human donor in good health (CMV status not recorded). Some clones in this sample may be carry-over from other donors' samples. CDR3 sequence reads: CATSRGGTDTQYF. CDR3 in DNA: TGTGCCACCAGTCGCGGGGGAACAGATACGCAGTATTTT.